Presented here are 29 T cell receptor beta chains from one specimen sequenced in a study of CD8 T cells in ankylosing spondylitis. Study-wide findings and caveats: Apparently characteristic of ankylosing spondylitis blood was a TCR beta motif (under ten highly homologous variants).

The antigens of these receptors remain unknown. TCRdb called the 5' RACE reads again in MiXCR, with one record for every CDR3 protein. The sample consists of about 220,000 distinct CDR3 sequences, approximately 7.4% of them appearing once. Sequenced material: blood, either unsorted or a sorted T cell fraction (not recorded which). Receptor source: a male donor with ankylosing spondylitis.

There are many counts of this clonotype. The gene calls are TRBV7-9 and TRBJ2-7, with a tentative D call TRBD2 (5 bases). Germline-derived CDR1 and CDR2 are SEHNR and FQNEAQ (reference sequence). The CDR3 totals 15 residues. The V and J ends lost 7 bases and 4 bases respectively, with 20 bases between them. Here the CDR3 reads CASTPSGLYGYEQYF. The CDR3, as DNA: TGTGCCAGCACCCCCAGCGGCCTTTACGGTTACGAGCAGTACTTC.

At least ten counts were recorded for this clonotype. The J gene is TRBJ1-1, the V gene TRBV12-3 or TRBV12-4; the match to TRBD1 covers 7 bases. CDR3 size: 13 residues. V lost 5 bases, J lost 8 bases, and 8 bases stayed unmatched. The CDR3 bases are TGTGCCAGCAGTACCACCGGGACAGCCGAAGCTTTCTTT. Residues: CASSTTGTAEAFF.

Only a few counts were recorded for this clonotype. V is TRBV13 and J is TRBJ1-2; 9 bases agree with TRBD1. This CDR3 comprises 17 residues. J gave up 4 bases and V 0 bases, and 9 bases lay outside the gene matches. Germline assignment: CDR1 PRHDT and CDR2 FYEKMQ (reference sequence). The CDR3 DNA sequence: TGTGCCAGCAGCTTAGGCCCCGGGACAGGGAGAGCCTATGGCTACACCTTC. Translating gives CASSLGPGTGRAYGYTF.

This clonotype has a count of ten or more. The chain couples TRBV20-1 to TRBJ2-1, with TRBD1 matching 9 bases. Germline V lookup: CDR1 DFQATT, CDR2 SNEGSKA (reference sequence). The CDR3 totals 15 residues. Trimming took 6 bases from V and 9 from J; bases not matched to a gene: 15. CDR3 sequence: CSANAGTGIVGEQFF. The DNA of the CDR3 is TGCAGTGCAAACGCCGGGACAGGGATAGTGGGTGAGCAGTTCTTC.

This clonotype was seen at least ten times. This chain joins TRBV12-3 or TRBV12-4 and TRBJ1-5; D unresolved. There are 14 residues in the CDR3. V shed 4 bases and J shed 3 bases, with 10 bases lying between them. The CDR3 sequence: CASSSGSNNQPQHF. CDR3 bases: TGTGCCAGCAGTTCGGGCAGCAACAATCAGCCCCAGCATTTT.

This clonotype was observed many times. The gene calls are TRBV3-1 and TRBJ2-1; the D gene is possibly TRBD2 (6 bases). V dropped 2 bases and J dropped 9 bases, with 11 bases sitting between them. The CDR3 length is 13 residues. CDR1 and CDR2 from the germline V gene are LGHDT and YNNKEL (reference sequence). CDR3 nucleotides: TGTGCCAGCAGCCAATCAACCGGGGGTGAGCAGTTCTTC. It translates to CASSQSTGGEQFF.

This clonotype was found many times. The CDR3 DNA reads as TGTGCCAGCAGCTCGTGGGGGGTATTGGGTCAGCCCCAGCATTTT. Translating gives CASSSWGVLGQPQHF. The V and J genes are TRBV9 and TRBJ1-5, with a possible D match to TRBD1 (5 bases). The CDR3 runs 15 residues. Per the germline V gene, CDR1 is SGDLS and CDR2 is YYNGEE. V was clipped by 4 bases and J by 6 bases, with 17 bases between them.

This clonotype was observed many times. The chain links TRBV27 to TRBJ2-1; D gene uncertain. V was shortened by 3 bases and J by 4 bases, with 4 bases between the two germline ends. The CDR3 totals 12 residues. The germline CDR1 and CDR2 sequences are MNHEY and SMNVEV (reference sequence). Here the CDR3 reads CASSFNYNEQFF. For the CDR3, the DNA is TGTGCCAGCAGTTTTAATTACAATGAGCAGTTCTTC.

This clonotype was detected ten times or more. CDR3 residues: CASSSFSGTRTEQFF. The DNA for the CDR3 is TGTGCCAGCAGTTCTTTTAGCGGGACCCGCACTGAGCAGTTCTTC. The chain combines TRBV6-2 or TRBV6-3 with TRBJ2-1; 8 bases map to TRBD2. V dropped 4 bases and J dropped 9; count of bases not matched to a gene: 11. CDR1 and CDR2 from the germline V gene are MNHEY and SVGEGT. The CDR3 runs to 15 residues.

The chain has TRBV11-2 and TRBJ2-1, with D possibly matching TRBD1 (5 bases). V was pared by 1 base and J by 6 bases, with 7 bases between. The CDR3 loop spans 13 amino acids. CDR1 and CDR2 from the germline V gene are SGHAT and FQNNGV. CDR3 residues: CASSLAGFNEQFF. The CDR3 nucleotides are TGTGCCAGCAGCTTAGCAGGGTTCAATGAGCAGTTCTTC. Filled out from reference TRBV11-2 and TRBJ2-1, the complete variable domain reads EAGVAQSPRYKIIEKRQSVAFWCNPISGHATLYWYQQILGQGPKLLIQFQNNGVVDDSQLPKDRFSAERLKGVDSTLKIQPAKLEDSAVYLCASSLAGFNEQFFGPGTRLTVL.

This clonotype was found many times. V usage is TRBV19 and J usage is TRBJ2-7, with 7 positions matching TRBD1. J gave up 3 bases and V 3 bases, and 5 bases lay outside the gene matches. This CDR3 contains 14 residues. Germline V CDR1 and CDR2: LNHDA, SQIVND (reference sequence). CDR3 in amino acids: CASSIGQDNYEQYF. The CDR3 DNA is TGTGCCAGTAGTATCGGACAGGATAACTACGAGCAGTACTTC.

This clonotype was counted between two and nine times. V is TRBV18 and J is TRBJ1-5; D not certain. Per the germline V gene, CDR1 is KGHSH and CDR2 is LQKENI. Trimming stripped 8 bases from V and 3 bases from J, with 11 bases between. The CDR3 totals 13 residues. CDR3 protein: CASTRRDNQPQHF. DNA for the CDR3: TGTGCCAGCACCCGACGGGACAATCAGCCCCAGCATTTT. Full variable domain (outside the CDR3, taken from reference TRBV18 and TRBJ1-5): NAGVMQNPRHLVRRRGQEARLRCSPMKGHSHVYWYRQLPEEGLKFMVYLQKENIIDESGMPKERFSAEFPKEGPSILRIQQVVRGDSAAYFCASTRRDNQPQHFGDGTRLSIL.

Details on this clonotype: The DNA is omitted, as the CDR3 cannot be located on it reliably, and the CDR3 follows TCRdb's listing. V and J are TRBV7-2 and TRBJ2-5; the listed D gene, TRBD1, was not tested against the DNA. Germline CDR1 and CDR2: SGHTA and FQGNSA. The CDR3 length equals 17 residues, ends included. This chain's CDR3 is CASSFGSGQPIQETQYF.

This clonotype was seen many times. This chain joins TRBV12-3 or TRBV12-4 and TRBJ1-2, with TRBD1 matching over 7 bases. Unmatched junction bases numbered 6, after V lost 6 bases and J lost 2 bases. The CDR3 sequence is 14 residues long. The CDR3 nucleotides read TGTGCCAGCAGCGCGACAGGGCCCAACTATGGCTACACCTTC. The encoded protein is CASSATGPNYGYTF.

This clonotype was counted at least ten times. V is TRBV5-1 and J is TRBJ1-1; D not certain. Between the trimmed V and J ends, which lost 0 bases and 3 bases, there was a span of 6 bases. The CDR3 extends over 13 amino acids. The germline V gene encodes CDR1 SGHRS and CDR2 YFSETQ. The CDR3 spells CASSLAGDTEAFF. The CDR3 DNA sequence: TGCGCCAGCAGCTTGGCCGGGGACACTGAAGCTTTCTTT.

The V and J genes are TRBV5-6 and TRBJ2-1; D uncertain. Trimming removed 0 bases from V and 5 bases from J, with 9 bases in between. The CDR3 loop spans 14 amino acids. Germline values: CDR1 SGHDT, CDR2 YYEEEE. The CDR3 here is CASSLALPDNEQFF. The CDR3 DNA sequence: TGTGCCAGCAGCTTGGCCCTCCCCGACAATGAGCAGTTCTTC.

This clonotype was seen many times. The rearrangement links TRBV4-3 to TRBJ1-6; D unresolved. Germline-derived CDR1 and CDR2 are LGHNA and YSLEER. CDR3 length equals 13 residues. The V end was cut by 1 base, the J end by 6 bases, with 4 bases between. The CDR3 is CASSQGVNSPLHF. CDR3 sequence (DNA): TGCGCCAGCAGCCAAGGGGTTAATTCACCCCTCCACTTT.

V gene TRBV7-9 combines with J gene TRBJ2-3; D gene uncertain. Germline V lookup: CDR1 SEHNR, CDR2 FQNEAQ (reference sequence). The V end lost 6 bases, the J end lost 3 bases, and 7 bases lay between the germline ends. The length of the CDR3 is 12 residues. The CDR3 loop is CASRKGTDTQYF. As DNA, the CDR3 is TGTGCCAGCAGGAAGGGAACAGATACGCAGTATTTT.

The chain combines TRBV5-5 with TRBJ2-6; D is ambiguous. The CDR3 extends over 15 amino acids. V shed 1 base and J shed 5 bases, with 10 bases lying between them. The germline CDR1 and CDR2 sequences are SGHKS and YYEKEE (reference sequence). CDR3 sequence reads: CASSLSSNRANVLTF. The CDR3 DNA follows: TGTGCCAGCAGCTTGTCCTCAAATAGGGCCAACGTCCTGACTTTC.

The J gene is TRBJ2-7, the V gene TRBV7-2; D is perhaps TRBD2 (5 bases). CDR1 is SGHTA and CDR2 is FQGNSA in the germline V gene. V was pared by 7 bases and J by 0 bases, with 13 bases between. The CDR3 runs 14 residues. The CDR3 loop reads CASNPIGSSYEQYF. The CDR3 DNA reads TGTGCCAGCAACCCGATAGGGAGCTCCTACGAGCAGTACTTC.

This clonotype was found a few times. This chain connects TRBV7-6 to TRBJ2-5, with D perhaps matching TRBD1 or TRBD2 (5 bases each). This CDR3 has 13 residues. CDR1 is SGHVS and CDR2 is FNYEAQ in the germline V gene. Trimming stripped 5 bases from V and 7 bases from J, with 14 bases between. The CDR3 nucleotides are TGTGCCAGCAGCGGGAAGAGGGGTGGGACCCAGTACTTC. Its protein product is CASSGKRGGTQYF.

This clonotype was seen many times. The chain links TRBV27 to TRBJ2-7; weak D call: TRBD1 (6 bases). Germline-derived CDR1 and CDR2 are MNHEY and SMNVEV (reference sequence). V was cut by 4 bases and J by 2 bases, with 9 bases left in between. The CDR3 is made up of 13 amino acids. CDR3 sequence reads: CASSWNRAYEQYF. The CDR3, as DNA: TGTGCCAGCAGTTGGAACAGGGCCTACGAGCAGTACTTC.

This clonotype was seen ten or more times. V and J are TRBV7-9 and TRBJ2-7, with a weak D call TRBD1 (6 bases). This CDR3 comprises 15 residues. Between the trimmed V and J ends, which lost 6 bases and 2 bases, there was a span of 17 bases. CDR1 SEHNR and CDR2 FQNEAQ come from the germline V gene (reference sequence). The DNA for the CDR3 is TGTGCCAGCAGGGACTCCGGGACACCCGCCTACGAGCAGTACTTC. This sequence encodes CASRDSGTPAYEQYF.

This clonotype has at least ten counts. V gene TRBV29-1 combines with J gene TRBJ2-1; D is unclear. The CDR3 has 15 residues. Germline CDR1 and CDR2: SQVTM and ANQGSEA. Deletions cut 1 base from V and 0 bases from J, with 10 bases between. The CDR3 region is CSVEGGPSSYNEQFF. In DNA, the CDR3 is TGCAGCGTTGAAGGAGGTCCAAGCTCCTACAATGAGCAGTTCTTC.

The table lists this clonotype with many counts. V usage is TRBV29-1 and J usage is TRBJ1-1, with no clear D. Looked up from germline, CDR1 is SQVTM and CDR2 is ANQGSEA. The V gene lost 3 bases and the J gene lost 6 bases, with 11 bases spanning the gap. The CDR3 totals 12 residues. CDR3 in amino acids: CSVELLQPEAFF. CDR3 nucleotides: TGCAGCGTTGAGTTGCTCCAGCCTGAAGCTTTCTTT.

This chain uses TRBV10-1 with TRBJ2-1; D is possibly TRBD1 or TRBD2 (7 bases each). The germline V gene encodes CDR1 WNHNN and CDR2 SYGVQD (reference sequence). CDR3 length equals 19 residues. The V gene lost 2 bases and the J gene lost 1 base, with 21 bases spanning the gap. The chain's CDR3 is CASSERGHIGRISYNEQFF. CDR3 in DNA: TGCGCCAGCAGTGAGAGGGGGCATATCGGGAGGATTTCCTACAATGAGCAGTTCTTC.

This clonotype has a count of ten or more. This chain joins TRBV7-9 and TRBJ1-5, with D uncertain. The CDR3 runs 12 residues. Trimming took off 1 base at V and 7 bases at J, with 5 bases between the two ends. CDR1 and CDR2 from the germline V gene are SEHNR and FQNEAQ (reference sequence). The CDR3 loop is CASSLGRQPQHF. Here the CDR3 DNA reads TGTGCCAGCAGCTTAGGAAGGCAGCCCCAGCATTTT.

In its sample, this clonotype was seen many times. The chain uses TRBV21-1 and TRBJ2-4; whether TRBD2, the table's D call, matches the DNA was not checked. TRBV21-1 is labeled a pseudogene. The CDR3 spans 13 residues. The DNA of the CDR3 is TGTGCCAGCAGCAAAAATGAAATAGCGGGCCGACACTTC. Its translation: CASSKNEIAGRHF.

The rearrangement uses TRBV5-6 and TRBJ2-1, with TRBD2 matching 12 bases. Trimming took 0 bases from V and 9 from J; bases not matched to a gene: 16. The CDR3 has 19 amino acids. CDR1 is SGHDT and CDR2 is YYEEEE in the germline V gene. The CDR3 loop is CASSLGTGVGLAGYGEQFF. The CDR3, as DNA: TGTGCCAGCAGCTTGGGGACAGGGGTAGGACTAGCGGGATACGGTGAGCAGTTCTTC.